Listed here are 26 T cell receptor beta chains from one sample, sequenced in a study of glioma-infiltrating T cells (TCRdb year 2016). Sequencing relied on an Illumina MiSeq. The iRepertoire nested amplicon-rescue multiplex PCR (arm-PCR) platform was used to amplify TCR alpha and beta CDR3 regions from RNA. TCRdb reran the public reads through fastp at Q25 and MiXCR, keeping productive beta chains. Rows merge per CDR3 protein into single entries with the most common DNA and genes. This sample has approximately 110,000 distinct CDR3 sequences in its table, and approximately 25% of those were observed once. The ten biggest clones cover around 15% of the sample. Material: glioma tissue, nonneoplastic brain tissue, or PBMCs (not recorded which). The receptors stem from a human donor with low-grade glioma or glioblastoma, undergoing nonglioma brain surgery, or in good health (not recorded which).

In its sample, this clonotype was seen many times. V usage is TRBV6-6 and J usage is TRBJ2-7; either TRBD1 or TRBD2 may supply D (5 bases each). The CDR3 contains 16 residues. Germline CDR1 reads MNHNY; CDR2 reads SVGAGI (reference sequence). Trimming stripped 2 bases from V and 4 bases from J, with 18 bases between. In nucleotides, the CDR3 is TGTGCCAGCAGTTACAATGGGATTTCGGGGACGTACGAGCAGTACTTC. As protein: CASSYNGISGTYEQYF.

The rearrangement links TRBV12-3 or TRBV12-4 to TRBJ1-6; unclear D gene. With 6 bases removed from V and 6 bases from J, the gap between germline ends came to 6 bases. The CDR3 sequence is 12 residues long. The CDR3 DNA follows: TGTGCCAGCAGGAGACCTAATTCACCCCTCCACTTT. Translating gives CASRRPNSPLHF.

The CDR3 coding sequence is TGTGCCAGCAGCTTGGTAGCGGGCAGCGAGCAGTACTTC. Protein sequence: CASSLVAGSEQYF. The V gene is TRBV11-2, the J gene TRBJ2-7; 7 bases map to TRBD2. This CDR3 is built from 13 residues. The junction had 5 bases not matched to a gene; V was cut back by 3 bases and J by 6 bases. Germline assignment: CDR1 SGHAT and CDR2 FQNNGV.

The sample holds many counts of this clonotype. This chain links TRBV28 with TRBJ2-3, with D possibly TRBD2 on 7 matching bases. The V gene's germline CDR1 is MDHEN and CDR2 SYDVKM. The CDR3 has 16 residues. Between the trimmed V and J ends, which lost 4 bases and 3 bases, there was a span of 17 bases. The CDR3 DNA reads TGTGCCAGCAGTTATCCTGGACAGCGGGATACAGATACGCAGTATTTT. It is translated as CASSYPGQRDTDTQYF.

This clonotype was picked up many times. The chain joins TRBV27 to TRBJ1-1; possibly TRBD1 for D (6 bases). The V and J ends lost 2 bases and 5 bases respectively, with 18 bases between them. From germline, CDR1 is MNHEY and CDR2 SMNVEV (reference sequence). CDR3 length equals 16 residues. The CDR3 sequence: CASSLRLGGRVTEAFF. In DNA, the CDR3 is TGTGCCAGCAGTTTAAGGCTCGGGGGCAGGGTAACTGAAGCTTTCTTT.

Note on this clonotype: One junction end does not reproduce the germline sequence, and a read error may be involved. The gene calls are TRBV27 and TRBJ1-1; a possible D gene is TRBD1 (5 bases). Germline V gives CDR1 MNHEY, CDR2 SMNVEV (reference sequence). This CDR3 region has 22 residues. The CDR3 is CASILLGITGPGRPLINTEAFF. In DNA form, the CDR3 reads TGTGCCAGCATTTTATTAGGTATAACGGGACCAGGCCGCCCTCTAATTAACACCGAAGCTTTCTTT.

In its sample, this clonotype was seen many times. V and J are TRBV6-1 and TRBJ1-1, with D unclear. V was cut by 6 bases and J by 0 bases, with 14 bases left in between. This CDR3 comprises 15 residues. CDR1 is MNHNS and CDR2 is SASEGT in the germline V gene. The CDR3, as DNA: TGTGCCAGCAGCCGGACCGAAAGGGTGAACACTGAAGCTTTCTTT. Protein product: CASSRTERVNTEAFF.

The chain recombines TRBV14 with TRBJ1-3; no reliable D call. CDR1 is SGHDN and CDR2 is FVKESK in the germline V gene. V was pared by 0 bases and J by 0 bases, with 9 bases between. This CDR3 has 16 amino acids. The CDR3 nucleotides read TGTGCCAGCAGCCAAGAGCGACACTTCTCTGGAAACACCATATATTTT. It specifies CASSQERHFSGNTIYF.

This clonotype was observed at least ten times. V gene TRBV7-2 combines with J gene TRBJ2-7, with D unresolved. Trimming stripped 3 bases from V and 3 bases from J, with 15 bases between. Germline values: CDR1 SGHTA, CDR2 FQGNSA. This CDR3 region has 15 residues. CDR3: CASSLRFPGSYEQYF. CDR3 sequence (DNA): TGTGCCAGCAGCTTGAGGTTCCCAGGAAGCTACGAGCAGTACTTC.

This clonotype was seen a few times. One end of the junction varies from germline; a read error may be responsible. The J gene is TRBJ2-4, the V gene TRBV7-9; unclear D gene. Germline CDR1 reads SEHNR; CDR2 reads FQNEAQ (reference sequence). CDR3 length: 13 amino acids. The chain's CDR3 is CASSLEPIARRFF. The CDR3 DNA reads TGTGCCAGCAGCTTAGAACCCATAGCTCGTAGGTTCTTC.

Many counts were recorded for this clonotype. This chain uses TRBV27 with TRBJ1-1; no clear D. Trimming left V 5 bases short and J 1 base short, with 11 bases between. Germline lookup yields CDR1 MNHEY and CDR2 SMNVEV (reference sequence). The length of the CDR3 is 14 residues. This CDR3 reads CASSLPGGNTEAFF. The CDR3 bases are TGTGCCAGCAGTCTACCGGGTGGGAACACTGAAGCTTTCTTT.

This clonotype was observed once. This rearrangement joins TRBV7-2 to TRBJ2-1; D unresolved. This CDR3 contains 15 residues. The germline V gene has CDR1 SGHTA and CDR2 FQGNSA. V was shortened by 9 bases and J by 4 bases, with 19 bases between the two germline ends. The CDR3 DNA reads TGTGCCAGGAGCACCTCGGCGGCCTCTTACAATGAGCAGTTCTTC. Translated: CARSTSAASYNEQFF.

This chain uses TRBV10-3 with TRBJ2-7; tentative D call: TRBD2 (6 bases). This CDR3 region has 14 residues. The V end was cut by 3 bases, the J end by 7 bases, with 16 bases between. Germline lookup yields CDR1 ENHRY and CDR2 SYGVKD. CDR3 nucleotide sequence: TGTGCCATCAGTGATGTGGAGGGAGCAGGGGAGCAGTACTTC. This gives the protein CAISDVEGAGEQYF.

This clonotype was recorded at least ten times. The chain links TRBV20-1 to TRBJ2-7, with TRBD1 matching 7 bases. Germline V CDR1 and CDR2: DFQATT, SNEGSKA (reference sequence). This CDR3 has 15 residues. With V trimmed by 3 bases and J by 3 bases, 11 bases remained unmatched. CDR3 nucleotide sequence: TGCAGTGCTAGGGACAGACAGGGCAACCTCTACGAGCAGTACTTC. It codes for CSARDRQGNLYEQYF.

This clonotype has a count of ten or more. The chain combines TRBV20-1 with TRBJ2-3, with a possible D match to TRBD2 (6 bases). Per germline, CDR1 DFQATT and CDR2 SNEGSKA (reference sequence). The CDR3 length is 15 residues. V was pared by 0 bases and J by 1 base, with 11 bases between. The CDR3 DNA reads TGCAGTGCTAGAGATTTTAGCGGAGGCACAGATACGCAGTATTTT. It translates to CSARDFSGGTDTQYF.

About this clonotype: A much larger clone sits a single nucleotide away, making a read error possible. The chain recombines TRBV7-3 with TRBJ2-2, with 9 positions matching TRBD1. CDR3 length equals 16 residues. CDR1 is SGHTA and CDR2 is FQGTGA in the germline V gene. The CDR3 is CASSRPGQGKTEELFF. CDR3 nucleotide sequence: TGTGCCAGCAGCCGACCGGGACAGGGAAAAACCGAGGAGCTGTTTTTT.

Many counts were recorded for this clonotype. The chain combines TRBV7-8 with TRBJ2-3; no definite D call. V was shortened by 3 bases and J by 6 bases, with 7 bases between the two germline ends. This CDR3 comprises 12 residues. Looked up from germline, CDR1 is SGHVS and CDR2 is FQNEAQ. The DNA for the CDR3 is TGTGCCAGCAGCTTTTGGGTGGATACGCAGTATTTT. Translating it yields CASSFWVDTQYF. Combining the CDR3 with reference TRBV7-8 and TRBJ2-3 gives the whole variable domain GAGVSQSPRYKVAKRGQDVALRCDPISGHVSLFWYQQALGQGPEFLTYFQNEAQLDKSGLPSDRFFAERPEGSVSTLKIQRTQQEDSAVYLCASSFWVDTQYFGPGTRLTVL.

The chain combines TRBV3-1 with TRBJ2-7; the D gene is possibly TRBD2 (5 bases). V lost 4 bases, J lost 2 bases, and 18 bases lay in between. Germline CDR1 reads LGHDT; CDR2 reads YNNKEL (reference sequence). This CDR3 comprises 16 residues. The CDR3 region is CASSPLGGLVAYEQYF. The CDR3 DNA is TGTGCCAGCAGCCCCCTCGGCGGGCTAGTCGCCTACGAGCAGTACTTC.

This clonotype was detected once. The chain uses TRBV12-3 or TRBV12-4 and TRBJ2-1, with no clear D. V was clipped by 1 base and J by 7 bases, with 8 bases between them. This CDR3 comprises 13 residues. This chain's CDR3 is CASSLVRGNEQFF. Written as DNA, the CDR3 is TGTGCCAGCAGTTTAGTCAGAGGTAATGAGCAGTTCTTC.

Worth noting for this clonotype: It may be a read error: a sequence one base away is much more abundant. The gene calls are TRBV29-1 and TRBJ2-3; TRBD2 matches 11 bases. Germline assignment: CDR1 SQVTM and CDR2 ANQGSEA. The CDR3 covers 16 residues. The J segment lost 3 bases and the V segment lost 4 bases, leaving 9 bases of the junction unmatched. This CDR3 reads CSVAKVSGRGTDTQYF. The DNA for the CDR3 is TGCAGCGTTGCCAAGGTTAGCGGGAGGGGGACAGATACGCAGTATTTT.

This clonotype was detected once. This chain joins TRBV19 and TRBJ2-3; D might be TRBD2 (6 bases). CDR3 length: 14 amino acids. Germline V gives CDR1 LNHDA, CDR2 SQIVND (reference sequence). Trimming removed 10 bases from V and 4 bases from J, with 18 bases in between. CDR3 residues: CATQHPGVPDTQYF. For the CDR3, the DNA is TGTGCCACCCAGCACCCGGGGGTTCCAGATACGCAGTATTTT.

The table lists this clonotype with many counts. The chain joins TRBV19 to TRBJ1-2; weak D call: TRBD1 (5 bases). V was shortened by 5 bases and J by 2 bases, with 9 bases between the two germline ends. The germline gives CDR1 LNHDA, CDR2 SQIVND (reference sequence). The CDR3 spans 13 residues. The chain's CDR3 is CASSDGGNYGYTF. The CDR3 DNA reads TGTGCCAGTAGTGACGGGGGAAACTATGGCTACACCTTC. The full variable domain, with the rest looked up from reference TRBV19 and TRBJ1-2, is DGGITQSPKYLFRKEGQNVTLSCEQNLNHDAMYWYRQDPGQGLRLIYYSQIVNDFQKGDIAEGYSVSREKKESFPLTVTSAQKNPTAFYLCASSDGGNYGYTFGSGTRLTVV.

In regard to this clonotype: A much larger clone is a single base away; this may be a read error. The J gene is TRBJ2-3, the V gene TRBV19; 10 nucleotides line up with TRBD2. This CDR3 region has 13 residues. Germline V gene data show CDR1 as LNHDA and CDR2 as SQIVND (reference sequence). The CDR3 sequence: CASSILAGDRQYF. In DNA, the CDR3 is TGTGCCAGTAGCATTCTAGCGGGAGATAGGCAGTATTTT.

The chain has TRBV30 and TRBJ2-3; D is ambiguous. The CDR3 is 12 amino acids. The V gene's germline CDR1 is GTSNPN and CDR2 SVGIG (reference sequence). V lost 4 bases and J lost 5, with 10 bases in between. DNA for the CDR3: TGTGCCTGGACCCATTCGGGAGATACGCAGTATTTT. It is translated as CAWTHSGDTQYF.

V is TRBV29-1 and J is TRBJ2-3; TRBD2 agrees at 7 bases. Unmatched junction bases numbered 9, after V lost 6 bases and J lost 3 bases. The CDR3 has 14 residues. Per germline, CDR1 SQVTM and CDR2 ANQGSEA. For the CDR3, the DNA is TGCAGCGTGGGGGGGTCCACGGGAACAGATACGCAGTATTTT. Protein sequence: CSVGGSTGTDTQYF.

At least ten counts were recorded for this clonotype. CDR3 sequence (DNA): TGTGCCAGCAGGGGACAGGGTCGGTCACCCCTCCACTTT. This gives the protein CASRGQGRSPLHF. The V and J genes are TRBV7-6 and TRBJ1-6, with 9 bases that match TRBD1. The ends lost 6 bases at V and 10 bases at J; junction bases unmatched: 4. Germline V CDR1 and CDR2: SGHVS, FNYEAQ. The CDR3 extends over 13 amino acids. Complete variable domain (other parts from reference TRBV7-6 and TRBJ1-6): GAGVSQSPRYKVTKRGQDVALRCDPISGHVSLYWYRQALGQGPEFLTYFNYEAQQDKSGLPNDRFSAERPEGSISTLTIQRTEQRDSAMYRCASRGQGRSPLHFGNGTRLTVT.